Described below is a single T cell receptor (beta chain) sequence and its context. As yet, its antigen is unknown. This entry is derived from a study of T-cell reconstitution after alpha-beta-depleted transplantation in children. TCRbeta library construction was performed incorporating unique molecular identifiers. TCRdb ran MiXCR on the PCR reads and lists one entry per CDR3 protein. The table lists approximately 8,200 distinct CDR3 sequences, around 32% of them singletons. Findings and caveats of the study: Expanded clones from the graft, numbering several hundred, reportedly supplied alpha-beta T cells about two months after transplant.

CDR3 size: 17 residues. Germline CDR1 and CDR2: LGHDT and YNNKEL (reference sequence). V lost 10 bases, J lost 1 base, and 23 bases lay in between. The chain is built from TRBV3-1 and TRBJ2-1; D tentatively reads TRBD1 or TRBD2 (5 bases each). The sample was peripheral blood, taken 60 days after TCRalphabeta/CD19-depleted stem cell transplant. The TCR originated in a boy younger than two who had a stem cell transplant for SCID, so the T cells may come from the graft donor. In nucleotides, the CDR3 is TGTGCCACCACCAAGCAGGGCCATCGGGAATCCTACAATGAGCAGTTCTTC. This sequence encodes CATTKQGHRESYNEQFF.